Each of the 18 T cell receptor beta chains below was sequenced from the same sample in a study of breast tumors, draining lymph nodes, adjacent tissues. MiXCR, applied by TCRdb to the multiplex PCR reads, yields one record per CDR3 protein. The sample lists some 120,000 distinct CDR3 sequences, about 20% occurring once. Samples came from axillary lymph nodes draining the breast cancer. The specimen was axillary lymph node tissue. The receptor set was obtained from a female donor with breast cancer. Some clones in this sample may be carry-over from other donors' samples.

This clonotype was recorded many times. This chain uses TRBV2 with TRBJ2-1, with D tentatively TRBD1 or TRBD2 (6 bases each). This CDR3 has 14 amino acids. Germline V gene sequence: CDR1 SNHLY, CDR2 FYNNEI. The germline V and J ends were trimmed by 8 bases and 7 bases, with 18 bases remaining between them. The CDR3 region is CASRKGGRGNEQFF. CDR3 DNA: TGTGCCAGCCGGAAGGGGGGCCGGGGGAATGAGCAGTTCTTC.

This clonotype was observed at least ten times. The V call is TRBV15, the J call TRBJ2-1; D remains unclear. Trimming removed 1 base at V and 0 bases at J, with 7 bases between. Germline V gives CDR1 LNHNV, CDR2 YYDKDF (reference sequence). This CDR3 has 15 amino acids. CDR3 protein: CATSRGTSSYNEQFF. The CDR3 region has the DNA TGTGCCACCAGCAGAGGAACCAGCTCCTACAATGAGCAGTTCTTC. The entire variable domain, with the rest obtained from reference TRBV15 and TRBJ2-1, is as follows: DAMVIQNPRYQVTQFGKPVTLSCSQTLNHNVMYWYQQKSSQAPKLLFHYYDKDFNNEADTPDNFQSRRPNTSFCFLDIRSPGLGDTAMYLCATSRGTSSYNEQFFGPGTRLTVL.

A note on this clonotype: This may be a read error: a much more frequent sequence differs by one nucleotide. J is TRBJ2-7 and V is TRBV5-1; 8 nucleotides match TRBD2. CDR1 is SGHRS, CDR2 YFSETQ, per germline. V shed 4 bases, J shed 3 bases, and the junction held 6 bases outside the gene matches. The CDR3 contains 14 residues. This chain's CDR3 is CASSRTGGDYEQYF. The CDR3 DNA reads TGCGCCAGCAGCCGTACGGGAGGGGACTACGAGCAGTACTTC.

This clonotype was counted ten times or more. V is TRBV5-1 and J is TRBJ2-3; D is tentatively TRBD1 or TRBD2 (5 bases each). V was trimmed by 0 bases and J by 1 base, leaving 9 bases between them. Germline CDR1 SGHRS, CDR2 YFSETQ. The CDR3 has 15 residues. The CDR3 sequence is CASSLVGGGTDTQYF. CDR3 bases: TGCGCCAGCAGCTTGGTTGGGGGTGGCACAGATACGCAGTATTTT.

For this clonotype: A much larger clone differs from this one at a single base, so this may be a read error. The chain joins TRBV29-1 to TRBJ2-7; 8 nucleotides line up with TRBD1. Germline V gene data show CDR1 as SQVTM and CDR2 as ANQGSEA. The V gene end was trimmed by 4 bases and the J gene end by 3 bases; junction bases not matched to a gene: 8. The CDR3 is 14 amino acids. The CDR3 DNA is TGCAGCGTTGCCGACAGGGGCCAGAACTACGAGCAGTACTTC. Protein sequence: CSVADRGQNYEQYF.

This rearrangement joins TRBV5-1 to TRBJ1-1; D not resolved. V was shortened by 0 bases and J by 4 bases, with 10 bases between the two germline ends. This CDR3 is 14 amino acids long. CDR1 and CDR2 (germline): SGHRS, YFSETQ. The CDR3 protein is CASSLADGGTEAFF. CDR3 bases: TGCGCCAGCAGCTTGGCCGACGGTGGCACTGAAGCTTTCTTT.

The chain couples TRBV28 to TRBJ2-1; 7 nucleotides align to TRBD2. The CDR3 is 16 residues long. With V trimmed by 1 base and J by 2 bases, 5 bases remained unmatched. Germline V lookup: CDR1 MDHEN, CDR2 SYDVKM. Written as DNA, the CDR3 is TGTGCCAGCAGTTTATCGGCGGGAGTGACCTACAATGAGCAGTTCTTC. Translating it yields CASSLSAGVTYNEQFF.

This clonotype has a count of ten or more. V gene TRBV7-3 combines with J gene TRBJ2-1; 8 bases are shared with TRBD1. Germline loops: CDR1 SGHTA, CDR2 FQGTGA. The CDR3 is 16 residues long. V lost 4 bases to trimming and J lost 8 bases; unmatched junction nucleotides: 13. CDR3 DNA sequence: TGTGCCAGCAGCTCGAGAGGACAGGGAAGGTCGGATGAGCAGTTCTTC. It translates to CASSSRGQGRSDEQFF.

There are many counts of this clonotype. The CDR3 is CSAAGEGGANVLTF. The CDR3 DNA reads TGCAGTGCTGCAGGGGAAGGTGGGGCCAACGTCCTGACTTTC. V is TRBV20-1 and J is TRBJ2-6; D is possibly TRBD1 (6 bases). Trimming left V 5 bases short and J 3 bases short, with 11 bases between. This CDR3 is 14 amino acids long. Germline V gene sequence: CDR1 DFQATT, CDR2 SNEGSKA (reference sequence).

This clonotype showed up many times. V usage is TRBV30 and J usage is TRBJ2-7; TRBD2 aligns across 7 bases. Trimming removed 3 bases from V and 2 bases from J; junction bases left unmatched: 7. This CDR3 spans 14 amino acids. Per the germline V gene, CDR1 is GTSNPN and CDR2 is SVGIG (reference sequence). The chain's CDR3 is CAWRGAGVAYEQYF. The CDR3 coding sequence is TGTGCCTGGAGAGGGGCGGGAGTCGCCTACGAGCAGTACTTC.

This clonotype appeared many times. The rearrangement links TRBV29-1 to TRBJ1-2; maybe TRBD1 (6 bases). Germline-derived CDR1 and CDR2 are SQVTM and ANQGSEA. This CDR3 contains 11 residues. The CDR3 reads CGVVSGDGYTF. The CDR3 nucleotides are TGCGGGGTGGTTTCAGGGGATGGCTACACCTTC. Supplemented by reference TRBV29-1 and TRBJ1-2, the full variable domain reads SAVISQKPSRDICQRGTSLTIQCQVDSQVTMMFWYRQQPGQSLTLIATANQGSEATYESGFVIDKFPISRPNLTFSTLTVSNMSPEDSSIYLCGVVSGDGYTFGSGTRLTVV.

This clonotype was seen ten or more times. The rearrangement joins TRBV24-1 to TRBJ2-5; D ambiguous. Germline V lookup: CDR1 KGHDR, CDR2 SFDVKD. The CDR3 has 14 residues. V was pared by 5 bases and J by 1 base, with 10 bases between. CDR3 loop: CATSVPGGQETQYF. DNA for the CDR3: TGTGCCACCAGTGTTCCGGGTGGCCAAGAGACCCAGTACTTC.

Ten or more counts support this clonotype. At one of its ends the junction is not consistent with the germline gene, which may arise from a read error. The chain uses TRBV11-2 and TRBJ2-7, with a possible D match to TRBD1 (5 bases). Germline assignment: CDR1 SGHAT and CDR2 FQNNGV. The CDR3 is 13 residues long. The CDR3 spells CASSLGPQGKINF. The CDR3, as DNA: TGTGCCAGCAGCTTAGGACCCCAGGGCAAAATTAACTTC.

This clonotype has a count of ten or more. The chain links TRBV6-5 to TRBJ2-3, with TRBD2 identical over 8 bases. The CDR3 has 17 residues. In germline, CDR1 is MNHEY, CDR2 SVGAGI. J was trimmed by 3 bases and V by 2 bases; bases with no gene match: 10. The CDR3 is CASSYASGSVRTDTQYF. CDR3 in DNA: TGTGCCAGCAGTTACGCGAGCGGGAGTGTCAGGACAGATACGCAGTATTTT.

The genes are TRBV10-3 and TRBJ2-2, with D maybe TRBD1 (5 bases). The CDR3 sequence is 16 residues long. Germline CDR1 ENHRY, CDR2 SYGVKD. The V and J ends lost 5 bases and 4 bases respectively, with 17 bases between them. The CDR3 spells CAISLAGLTVTGELFF. CDR3 sequence (DNA): TGTGCCATCAGTCTGGCAGGGCTAACGGTCACCGGGGAGCTGTTTTTT.

This clonotype was seen at least ten times. This chain joins TRBV7-9 and TRBJ1-2, with 7 bases that match TRBD1. CDR1 and CDR2 (germline): SEHNR, FQNEAQ (reference sequence). This CDR3 contains 15 residues. The V and J ends lost 0 bases and 5 bases, in that order; junction bases with no gene match: 6. The CDR3 bases are TGTGCCAGCAGCTTAGCCAGGACAGGCTCATATGGCTACACCTTC. Its protein product is CASSLARTGSYGYTF.

In the case of this clonotype: A read error is possible here, since a much larger clone lies one base away. This chain links TRBV12-3 or TRBV12-4 with TRBJ2-6; D possibly corresponds to TRBD2 (5 bases). V dropped 7 bases and J dropped 4 bases, with 14 bases sitting between them. CDR3 length: 15 amino acids. The DNA of the CDR3 is TGTGCCAGCAATGGACGAGGGCGAGGGGCCAACGTCCTGACTTTC. Translating gives CASNGRGRGANVLTF.

As concerns this clonotype: This clone may be a read error of a much larger clone one base away. The CDR3 does not end in the conserved phenylalanine or tryptophan, so this is likely a read error. The V call is TRBV27, the J call TRBJ1-2, with unresolved D. Trimming took off 7 bases at V and 7 bases at J, with 13 bases between the two ends. CDR3 length: 12 amino acids. Germline V CDR1 and CDR2: MNHEY, SMNVEV (reference sequence). CDR3 bases: TGTGCCAGCACCGACCGGTTGGGTGGCTACACCCTC. It is translated as CASTDRLGGYTL.